This T cell receptor (beta chain) was identified in a study of graft-versus-host responses after intestinal transplantation. Study-level background: Each recipient received a multivisceral, liver-intestinal, or isolated intestinal graft. After anti-thymocyte globulin induction, recipients took tacrolimus and steroids for three to four years.

Clones were sequenced by immunoSEQ multiplex PCR, and TCRdb holds only the in-frame ones, with some missing. The sample consists of around 36,000 clones, about 96% of them appearing once. A remark on this clone: Its specificity is not known.

Germline V CDR1 and CDR2: LNHDA, SQIVND (reference sequence). The CDR3 is 15 amino acids. With 0 bases removed from V and 3 bases from J, the gap between germline ends came to 11 bases. J is TRBJ1-2 and V is TRBV19; D is perhaps TRBD1 (5 bases). Source: unstimulated CD8+ T cells sorted from spleen or lymph node cells, taken before transplant. The sequence came from a human donor who was the organ donor for an intestinal transplant. This CDR3 reads CASSIDTGAHYGYTF. CDR3 DNA: TGTGCCAGTAGTATAGACACCGGGGCCCACTATGGCTACACCTTC. The entire variable domain, with the rest obtained from reference TRBV19 and TRBJ1-2, is as follows: DGGITQSPKYLFRKEGQNVTLSCEQNLNHDAMYWYRQDPGQGLRLIYYSQIVNDFQKGDIAEGYSVSREKKESFPLTVTSAQKNPTAFYLCASSIDTGAHYGYTFGSGTRLTVV.